This T cell receptor beta chain originates from a study of T cell repertoires in cytomegalovirus infection. Overall study results and limits: CMV-specific TCR beta clonotypes restricted by HLA-C were the ones dominating the ex vivo response.

TCRdb processed the reads anew with MiXCR; each CDR3 protein has one entry. This table holds 600,000 to 800,000 distinct CDR3 sequences, 20% to 25% found once. Germline V gene sequence: CDR1 MNHEY, CDR2 SVGEGT. Trimming took 5 bases from V and 1 from J, leaving 15 bases between them. This CDR3 spans 16 amino acids. Turning to this clonotype: Its cognate antigen is unknown.

What was sequenced was CD8+ T cells from PBMCs. V usage is TRBV6-2 or TRBV6-3 and J usage is TRBJ2-1; D remains unclear. The clonotype was recovered from a human donor in good health (CMV status not recorded). Some clones in this sample may be carry-over from other donors' samples. CDR3 protein: CASSPFLVASYNEQFF. CDR3 DNA: TGTGCCAGCAGTCCCTTTTTAGTCGCGTCCTACAATGAGCAGTTCTTC.